These 2 T cell receptor beta chains were all obtained from the same sample, sequenced in a study of CXCR3-negative and CXCR3-positive naive CD8 T cells. Through 5' RACE with UMI labels, the TRB cDNA libraries were prepared. TCRdb reprocessed the 5' RACE reads and reports one entry per CDR3 protein, with no DNA. The sample totals some 130,000 distinct CDR3 sequences. Sequenced material: naive CXCR3- CD8+ T cells from blood. Noted subset: CD45RO-CCR7+CD27+CD95- naive CD8+ T cells lacking CXCR3 (TNR3-). The source is a human donor in good health. Some clones in this sample may be carry-over from other donors' samples.

The rearrangement links TRBV6-2 or TRBV6-3 to TRBJ2-7; without DNA, the TCRdb call of TRBD1 cannot be checked. CDR1 and CDR2 (germline): MNHEY, SVGEGT. The CDR3 extends over 14 amino acids. This CDR3 is CASSYEGTHYEQYF.

The V and J genes are TRBV6-6 and TRBJ2-5; lacking DNA, the TRBD1 call made by TCRdb goes unchecked. CDR1 MNHNY and CDR2 SVGAGI come from the germline V gene (reference sequence). The CDR3 extends over 15 amino acids. Here the CDR3 reads CASSYFGDPQETQYF.